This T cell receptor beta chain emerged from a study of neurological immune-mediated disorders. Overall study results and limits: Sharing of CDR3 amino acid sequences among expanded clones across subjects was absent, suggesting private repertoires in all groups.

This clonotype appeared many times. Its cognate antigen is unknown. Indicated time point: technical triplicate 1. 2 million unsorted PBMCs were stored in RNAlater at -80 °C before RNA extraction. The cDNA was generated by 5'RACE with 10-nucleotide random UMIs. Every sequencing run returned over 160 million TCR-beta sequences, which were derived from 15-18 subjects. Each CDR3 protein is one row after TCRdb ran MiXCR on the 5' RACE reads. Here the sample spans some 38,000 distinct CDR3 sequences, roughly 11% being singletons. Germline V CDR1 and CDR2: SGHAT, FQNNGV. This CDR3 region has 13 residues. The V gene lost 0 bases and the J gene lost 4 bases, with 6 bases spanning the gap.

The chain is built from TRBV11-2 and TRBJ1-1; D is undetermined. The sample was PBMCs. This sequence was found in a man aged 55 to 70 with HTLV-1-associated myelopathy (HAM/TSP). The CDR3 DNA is TGTGCCAGCAGCTTAGATCTCAGCACTGAAGCTTTCTTT. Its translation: CASSLDLSTEAFF.